This T cell receptor (beta chain) was captured in a study of T cell responses to AZD1222 COVID-19 vaccine. The wider study: Pooled samples include second doses given at about 4 or 12 weeks.

TCRdb keeps only in-frame clones here, not all; method: immunoSEQ multiplex PCR. Of 120,000 or so clones listed, under 90% were seen once; the top ten hold almost 4.5%. Comment on this clone: Its antigen remains unknown.

Study observations and caveats: Reports indicate that nearly half of spike-specific TCRs are directed at unmutated variant regions.

With V trimmed by 3 bases and J by 2 bases, 6 bases remained unmatched. This CDR3 has 16 residues. Germline values: CDR1 LGHDT, CDR2 YNNKEL (reference sequence). This sequence originates from an adult in good health. Sequencing used peripheral blood, obtained on day 0 of AZD1222 vaccination. The chain uses TRBV3-1 (or the pseudogene TRBV3-2) and TRBJ2-1; 8 nucleotides line up with TRBD1. The chain's CDR3 is CASSHRQGPAYNEQFF. CDR3 nucleotide sequence: TGTGCCAGCAGCCATCGACAGGGGCCGGCCTACAATGAGCAGTTCTTC.